The 4 T cell receptor beta chains in this list originate from one sample, sequenced in a study of blood T cell repertoires in COVID-19 (dated by TCRdb to 2019 to 2021). The method was the immunoSEQ multiplex PCR assay. Imported from immuneACCESS, the table was reduced by TCRdb to in-frame sequences with V and J called. These copies leave out some clones; in studies compared against another copy, an unresolved V gene accounts for under half, and the cause of the remainder is not known. Across this sample there are 150,000 to 200,000 clones, with around 84% seen only once. Together, the top ten hold approximately 8% of the sample. The sample was PBMCs or T cells enriched from blood (not recorded which). The receptor set was obtained from a woman between 45 and 60 years old who had recovered from COVID-19.

The chain uses TRBV18 and TRBJ2-2; the D is unclear. The V gene's germline CDR1 is KGHSH and CDR2 LQKENI. V was clipped by 5 bases and J by 2 bases, with 9 bases between them. The CDR3 is made up of 14 amino acids. The CDR3 DNA reads TGTGCCAGCTCAGGGCAGCTTAACACCGGGGAGCTGTTTTTT. Translated, it gives CASSGQLNTGELFF. Full variable domain (outside the CDR3, taken from reference TRBV18 and TRBJ2-2): NAGVMQNPRHLVRRRGQEARLRCSPMKGHSHVYWYRQLPEEGLKFMVYLQKENIIDESGMPKERFSAEFPKEGPSILRIQQVVRGDSAAYFCASSGQLNTGELFFGEGSRLTVL.

The V gene is TRBV11-3, the J gene TRBJ1-4; TRBD1 might be the D (5 bases). Trimming took 5 bases from V and 3 from J, leaving 16 bases between them. The CDR3 is 16 amino acids. The germline gives CDR1 SGHNT, CDR2 YENEEA. DNA for the CDR3: TGTGCCAGCAGCCCCCATGTCGGGACTTCTAATGAAAAACTGTTTTTT. It is translated as CASSPHVGTSNEKLFF.

The V call is TRBV10-3, the J call TRBJ1-5; 10 nucleotides agree with TRBD1. In germline, CDR1 is ENHRY, CDR2 SYGVKD. Unmatched junction bases numbered 5, after V lost 5 bases and J lost 1 base. The CDR3 loop spans 16 amino acids. This CDR3 is CAISKTGGRSNQPQHF. CDR3 nucleotides: TGTGCCATCAGTAAGACAGGGGGCAGGAGCAATCAGCCCCAGCATTTT.

This chain uses TRBV4-3 with TRBJ1-1; D may be TRBD1 (6 bases). The CDR3 sequence is 14 residues long. V was cut by 1 base and J by 5 bases, with 11 bases left in between. The germline gives CDR1 LGHNA, CDR2 YSLEER. CDR3 region: CASSQGRGRTEAFF. In DNA, the CDR3 is TGCGCCAGCAGCCAAGGCAGGGGCCGGACTGAAGCTTTCTTT.